Presented here are 27 T cell receptor beta chains from one specimen sequenced in a study of OX40 agonist ivuxolimab in advanced cancers. The protocol was immunoSEQ multiplex PCR, while the TCRdb copy is restricted to in-frame clones and leaves out a portion. The repertoire holds about 67,000 clones, with 65% to 85% as singletons. Sequencing was performed on CD4+ or CD8+ T cells sorted from blood, taken in a trial of the OX40 agonist ivuxolimab. Receptors originate from an adult with an advanced solid tumor such as melanoma, head and neck, liver or kidney cancer.

This chain joins TRBV19 and TRBJ1-2; 10 bases are a match to TRBD1. There are 14 residues in the CDR3. V was pared by 6 bases and J by 3 bases, with 4 bases of the junction left unmatched. The V gene's germline CDR1 is LNHDA and CDR2 SQIVND (reference sequence). The CDR3 coding sequence is TGTGCCAGTAGCGGGACAGGGGACGACTATGGCTACACCTTC. Translation gives CASSGTGDDYGYTF.

The gene calls are TRBV19 and TRBJ1-2; 12 bases are a match to TRBD1. The V gene end was trimmed by 3 bases and the J gene end by 8 bases; junction bases not matched to a gene: 4. Germline V CDR1 and CDR2: LNHDA, SQIVND (reference sequence). The CDR3 covers 14 residues. CDR3 sequence: CASSMGQGARGYTF. In DNA form, the CDR3 reads TGTGCCAGTAGTATGGGACAGGGGGCGCGAGGCTACACCTTC.

This clone has just a few counts. This sequence joins TRBV2 and TRBJ2-3; TRBD1 might be the D (6 bases). In germline, CDR1 is SNHLY, CDR2 FYNNEI. CDR3 size: 12 residues. With 8 bases removed from V and 3 bases from J, the gap between germline ends came to 9 bases. The CDR3 spells CASSGQTDTQYF. DNA for the CDR3: TGTGCCAGCTCCGGACAGACAGATACGCAGTATTTT. Based on the CDR3 plus reference TRBV2 and TRBJ2-3, the full variable domain is EPEVTQTPSHQVTQMGQEVILRCVPISNHLYFYWYRQILGQKVEFLVSFYNNEISEKSEIFDDQFSVERPDGSNFTLKIRSTKLEDSAMYFCASSGQTDTQYFGPGTRLTVL.

The rearrangement joins TRBV6-1 to TRBJ2-5; TRBD2 might be the D (7 bases). The CDR3 length is 17 residues. CDR1 is MNHNS, CDR2 SASEGT, per germline. V was pared by 2 bases and J by 5 bases, with 21 bases between. CDR3 DNA sequence: TGTGCCAGCAGTGAACGGAGGCTGGGGGGGGGCCCGGAGACCCAGTACTTC. This translates into CASSERRLGGGPETQYF.

The gene calls are TRBV6-5 and TRBJ2-2; TRBD2 might be the D (6 bases). This CDR3 is built from 15 residues. Deletions cut 7 bases from V and 3 bases from J, with 15 bases between. Germline assignment: CDR1 MNHEY and CDR2 SVGAGI. The CDR3 DNA reads TGTGCCAGCACCTTTACCGGGAGCTACACCGGGGAGCTGTTTTTT. Protein sequence: CASTFTGSYTGELFF.

The DNA of the CDR3 is TGTGCCAGCAGCTTACCCACCGGGGATAGCGGGGGGCGAGAGACCCAGTACTTC. This gives the protein CASSLPTGDSGGRETQYF. The chain joins TRBV7-2 to TRBJ2-5; TRBD2 agrees at 10 bases. This CDR3 has 18 residues. The trim removed 2 bases at V and 4 bases at J, leaving 13 bases unmatched. Germline loops: CDR1 SGHTA, CDR2 FQGNSA.

This clone was seen once. V gene TRBV7-2 combines with J gene TRBJ2-3, with a tentative D call TRBD2 (6 bases). This CDR3 has 19 residues. With 4 bases removed from V and 0 bases from J, the gap between germline ends came to 23 bases. Germline values: CDR1 SGHTA, CDR2 FQGNSA. CDR3 in amino acids: CASSYTSWGDAESTDTQYF. The CDR3 coding sequence is TGTGCCAGCAGCTATACAAGCTGGGGGGACGCCGAGAGCACAGATACGCAGTATTTT.

This clone was seen just once. This chain links TRBV18 with TRBJ1-1, with a possible D match to TRBD1 (6 bases). The CDR3 loop spans 14 amino acids. The germline V and J ends were trimmed by 0 bases and 8 bases, with 13 bases remaining between them. The V gene's germline CDR1 is KGHSH and CDR2 LQKENI. The CDR3 sequence is CASSPPGRGEEAFF. CDR3 bases: TGTGCCAGCTCACCACCTGGGAGGGGGGAAGAAGCTTTCTTT.

The chain recombines TRBV6-1 with TRBJ1-4; TRBD1 aligns across 8 bases. Germline V gene lookup returns CDR1 MNHNS and CDR2 SASEGT. J was trimmed by 8 bases and V by 3 bases; bases with no gene match: 2. The CDR3 runs to 13 residues. In DNA, the CDR3 is TGTGCCAGCAGTGACACAGGGGGAGAAAAACTGTTTTTT. Amino acids: CASSDTGGEKLFF.

The CDR3 bases are TGCAGTGCTAAAGACCCCCCGGGACTGTTTTTT. Residues: CSAKDPPGLFF. The V call is TRBV20-1, the J call TRBJ1-4; the D is unclear. Germline lookup yields CDR1 DFQATT and CDR2 SNEGSKA (reference sequence). CDR3 length: 11 residues. Trimming removed 4 bases from V and 13 bases from J, with 13 bases in between.

The chain links TRBV6-1 to TRBJ2-1; 11 bases match TRBD1. The CDR3 covers 14 residues. Looked up from germline, CDR1 is MNHNS and CDR2 is SASEGT. With 10 bases clipped from V and 6 bases from J, the junction kept 8 bases outside the gene matches. The CDR3 is CATLRGTGGNEQFF. In DNA, the CDR3 is TGTGCCACCCTGCGGGGGACAGGGGGCAATGAGCAGTTCTTC.

This sequence joins TRBV28 and TRBJ1-2; 7 positions match TRBD1. Germline V gene lookup returns CDR1 MDHEN and CDR2 SYDVKM. The CDR3 extends over 13 amino acids. V was clipped by 5 bases and J by 3 bases; unmatched bases: 3. CDR3 protein: CASSATGDYGYTF. DNA for the CDR3: TGTGCCAGCAGTGCCACAGGGGACTATGGCTACACCTTC.

This chain uses TRBV6-5 with TRBJ1-3, with D maybe TRBD1 (6 bases). CDR1 is MNHEY, CDR2 SVGAGI, per germline. This CDR3 is 14 amino acids long. The V and J ends lost 6 bases and 3 bases respectively, with 12 bases between them. CDR3 DNA sequence: TGTGCCAGCAGCAGGACAGTCAATGGAAACACCATATATTTT. It yields the protein CASSRTVNGNTIYF.

This rearrangement joins TRBV9 to TRBJ2-1, with 7 bases identical to TRBD2. The CDR3 has 16 residues. J gave up 3 bases and V 0 bases, and 6 bases lay outside the gene matches. Per germline, CDR1 SGDLS and CDR2 YYNGEE. This CDR3 is CASSVVRGGSYNEQFF. Here the CDR3 DNA reads TGTGCCAGCAGCGTAGTGAGGGGCGGGAGCTACAATGAGCAGTTCTTC. The entire variable domain, with the rest obtained from reference TRBV9 and TRBJ2-1, is as follows: DSGVTQTPKHLITATGQRVTLRCSPRSGDLSVYWYQQSLDQGLQFLIQYYNGEERAKGNILERFSAQQFPDLHSELNLSSLELGDSALYFCASSVVRGGSYNEQFFGPGTRLTVL.

J is TRBJ2-3 and V is TRBV5-1, with a weak D call TRBD2 (6 bases). The CDR3 runs to 14 residues. The V gene's germline CDR1 is SGHRS and CDR2 YFSETQ. V gave up 0 bases and J gave up 3 bases, with 8 bases separating them. CDR3 nucleotide sequence: TGCGCCAGCAGCTTGGGCCGGGGGACAGATACGCAGTATTTT. This codes for CASSLGRGTDTQYF.

CDR3 nucleotides: TGTGCCAGCAGCTTAGCCGAAGGGGGGCTTGGGTACTTC. Translated, it gives CASSLAEGGLGYF. The chain carries TRBV7-8 and TRBJ2-5, with D possibly called TRBD1 or TRBD2 (6 bases each). The germline V gene has CDR1 SGHVS and CDR2 FQNEAQ. This CDR3 is 13 amino acids long. Trimming removed 0 bases at V and 13 bases at J, with 15 bases between.

This clone has only one observation. The chain uses TRBV6-5 and TRBJ2-2; 8 nucleotides line up with TRBD2. The ends lost 6 bases at V and 7 bases at J; junction bases unmatched: 7. The CDR3 covers 14 residues. CDR1 and CDR2 (germline): MNHEY, SVGAGI. The chain's CDR3 is CASRERGMGGELFF. The DNA of the CDR3 is TGTGCCAGCAGGGAGCGGGGGATGGGCGGGGAGCTGTTTTTT.

The chain links TRBV4-1 to TRBJ1-1, with 7 bases matching TRBD1. The germline V gene encodes CDR1 MGHRA and CDR2 YSYEKL. CDR3 size: 18 residues. V dropped 2 bases and J dropped 0; count of bases not matched to a gene: 12. CDR3 loop: CASSQPTGAGAMNTEAFF. The CDR3 nucleotides are TGCGCCAGCAGCCAACCTACAGGGGCGGGCGCCATGAACACTGAAGCTTTCTTT.

The V and J genes are TRBV2 and TRBJ2-5, with 8 bases fitting TRBD1. The CDR3 runs to 14 residues. The germline V gene has CDR1 SNHLY and CDR2 FYNNEI. V was clipped by 6 bases and J by 2 bases; unmatched bases: 5. Written as DNA, the CDR3 is TGTGCCAGCAGGGATCGGACAGGGCAAGAGACCCAGTACTTC. It yields the protein CASRDRTGQETQYF.

This rearrangement joins TRBV18 to TRBJ2-2, with 8 bases fitting TRBD1. J was trimmed by 1 base and V by 4 bases; bases with no gene match: 5. Germline values: CDR1 KGHSH, CDR2 LQKENI. There are 16 residues in the CDR3. The CDR3 sequence is CASSQAGGVNTGELFF. CDR3 coding DNA: TGTGCCAGCTCACAAGCAGGGGGCGTGAACACCGGGGAGCTGTTTTTT.

The chain's CDR3 is CASSSYNSPLHF. CDR3 sequence (DNA): TGTGCCAGCAGCTCATATAATTCACCCCTCCACTTT. This chain links TRBV5-6 with TRBJ1-6; no reliable D call. The V end was cut by 3 bases, the J end by 4 bases, with 2 bases between. The CDR3 is 12 residues long. Germline CDR1 reads SGHDT; CDR2 reads YYEEEE.

This clone was observed a handful of times. J is TRBJ1-1 and V is TRBV9; D gene uncertain. Trimming pared 0 bases from V and 0 bases from J, leaving 3 bases between. The CDR3 contains 13 residues. From germline, CDR1 is SGDLS and CDR2 YYNGEE. This CDR3 is CASSVDLNTEAFF. CDR3 in DNA: TGTGCCAGCAGCGTAGACCTGAACACTGAAGCTTTCTTT.

The V and J genes are TRBV2 and TRBJ2-1, with 11 bases identical to TRBD2. Germline V CDR1 and CDR2: SNHLY, FYNNEI. The J segment lost 5 bases and the V segment lost 6 bases, leaving 9 bases of the junction unmatched. This CDR3 region has 16 residues. DNA for the CDR3: TGTGCCAGCAGCGATCTACTAGCGGGAGCGGACAATGAGCAGTTCTTC. Its protein product is CASSDLLAGADNEQFF.

The chain recombines TRBV10-1 with TRBJ2-3; TRBD2 agrees at 11 bases. This CDR3 comprises 15 residues. Germline V gives CDR1 WNHNN, CDR2 SYGVQD (reference sequence). J gave up 5 bases and V 5 bases, and 6 bases lay outside the gene matches. The DNA of the CDR3 is TGCGCCAGCAGTTTTAGCGGGGGGGCTGGAGATACGCAGTATTTT. This encodes CASSFSGGAGDTQYF.

The sample holds a few counts of this clone. V is TRBV10-2 and J is TRBJ1-6; tentative D call: TRBD1 (5 bases). V was trimmed by 2 bases and J by 10 bases, leaving 6 bases between them. This CDR3 spans 12 amino acids. Germline V gene data show CDR1 as WSHSY and CDR2 as SAAADI. This CDR3 reads CASSEGDSPLHF. DNA of the CDR3: TGCGCCAGCAGTGAGGGGGACTCACCCCTCCACTTT.

This clone has only one observation. V is TRBV19 and J is TRBJ2-5; maybe TRBD1 (6 bases). This CDR3 comprises 16 residues. Trimming cost V 3 bases and J 5 bases, with 19 bases left between them. Germline values: CDR1 LNHDA, CDR2 SQIVND (reference sequence). CDR3 region: CASSMGMLQGIETQYF. DNA for the CDR3: TGTGCCAGTAGTATGGGAATGCTACAGGGCATCGAGACCCAGTACTTC.

The gene calls are TRBV7-2 and TRBJ2-7; D uncertain. Trimming cost V 2 bases and J 2 bases, with 10 bases left between them. The V gene's germline CDR1 is SGHTA and CDR2 FQGNSA. The CDR3 is 14 residues long. The CDR3 reads CASSLKGSTYEQYF. In DNA form, the CDR3 reads TGTGCCAGCAGCTTAAAGGGCAGCACCTACGAGCAGTACTTC.